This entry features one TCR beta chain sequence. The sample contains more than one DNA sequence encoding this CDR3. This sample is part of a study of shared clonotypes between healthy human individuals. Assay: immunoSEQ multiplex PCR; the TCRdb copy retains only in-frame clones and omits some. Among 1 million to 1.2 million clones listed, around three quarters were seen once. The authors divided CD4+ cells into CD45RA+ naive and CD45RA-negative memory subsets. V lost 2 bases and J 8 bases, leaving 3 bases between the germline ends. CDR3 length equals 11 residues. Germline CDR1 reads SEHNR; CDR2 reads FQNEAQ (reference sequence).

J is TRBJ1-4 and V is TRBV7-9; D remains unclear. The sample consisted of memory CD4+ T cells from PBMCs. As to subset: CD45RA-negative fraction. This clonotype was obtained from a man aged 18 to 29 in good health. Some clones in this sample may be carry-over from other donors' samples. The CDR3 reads CASSLTEKLFF. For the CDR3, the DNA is TGTGCCAGCAGCTTAACCGAAAAACTGTTTTTT. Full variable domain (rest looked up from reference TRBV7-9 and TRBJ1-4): DTGVSQNPRHKITKRGQNVTFRCDPISEHNRLYWYRQTLGQGPEFLTYFQNEAQLEKSRLLSDRFSAERPKGSFSTLEIQRTEQGDSAMYLCASSLTEKLFFGSGTQLSVL.